This is a list of T cell receptor beta chains from one sample in a study of T cells in Graves' hyperthyroidism and ophthalmopathy. TCRdb re-analysed the multiplex PCR reads in MiXCR, keeping a single row per CDR3 protein. The sample contains approximately 370,000 distinct CDR3 sequences, approximately 18% of which appear only once. Sequencing was done on a sample of blood. The receptors were sampled from a woman in her 30s with Graves' hyperthyroidism that later progressed to Graves' ophthalmopathy. Each CDR3 is given with its conserved first and last residue. The order of the fields is D gene, V gene, clone size, J gene, CDR3 DNA, CDR3 protein. A D gene is named only where the DNA matches it firmly. Expanded clones get a size class; other rows say once, few or many, or leave the size out.

D gene: -; V gene: TRBV11-2; clone size: many; J gene: TRBJ2-5; CDR3 DNA: TGTGCCAGCAGCCCCCGGACATTACAAGAGACCCAGTACTTC; CDR3 protein: CASSPRTLQETQYF
D gene: -; V gene: TRBV5-5; clone size: -; J gene: TRBJ1-2; CDR3 DNA: TGTGCCAGCAGCCCCCTAGAGGTTGGCTACACCTTC; CDR3 protein: CASSPLEVGYTF
D gene: TRBD2; V gene: TRBV28; clone size: -; J gene: TRBJ2-5; CDR3 DNA: TGTGCCAGCAGTACATCAGGCGGGGGGAGGTACCAAGAGACCCAGTACTTC; CDR3 protein: CASSTSGGGRYQETQYF
D gene: TRBD1; V gene: TRBV2; clone size: many; J gene: TRBJ2-3; CDR3 DNA: TGTGCCAGCAGTGAAGGGACAGGGCATCCGGTAGACACAGATACGCAGTATTTT; CDR3 protein: CASSEGTGHPVDTDTQYF
D gene: -; V gene: TRBV15; clone size: few; J gene: TRBJ2-6; CDR3 DNA: TGTGCCACCAGCAGCGGGGACTTCTCTGGGGCCAACGTCCTGACTTTC; CDR3 protein: CATSSGDFSGANVLTF
D gene: -; V gene: TRBV12-5; clone size: many; J gene: TRBJ2-2; CDR3 DNA: TGTGCTAGTGGTTTGGACACTCGGGACCTTCAGACCGGGGAGCTGTTTTTT; CDR3 protein: CASGLDTRDLQTGELFF
D gene: TRBD1; V gene: TRBV7-2; clone size: few; J gene: TRBJ1-1; CDR3 DNA: TGTGCCAGCAGCTTAGATGCAGGGGGTATGAACACTGAAGCTTTCTTT; CDR3 protein: CASSLDAGGMNTEAFF
D gene: -; V gene: TRBV27; clone size: many; J gene: TRBJ2-1; CDR3 DNA: TGTGCCAGCAGTGCCTCGCATACAGGGGAGCAGTTCTTC; CDR3 protein: CASSASHTGEQFF
D gene: -; V gene: TRBV27; clone size: many; J gene: TRBJ2-1; CDR3 DNA: TGTGCCAGCAGTTTGCTACCCCCCGGGACATATCCCCACAATGAGCAGTTCTTC; CDR3 protein: CASSLLPPGTYPHNEQFF
D gene: TRBD1; V gene: TRBV12-3/TRBV12-4; clone size: many; J gene: TRBJ1-1; CDR3 DNA: TGTGCCAGCGGCCTCTCCGGCGACAGGGATTCGAACACTGAAGCTTTCTTT; CDR3 protein: CASGLSGDRDSNTEAFF
D gene: -; V gene: TRBV2; clone size: many; J gene: TRBJ1-5; CDR3 DNA: TGTGCCAGCGGAGGGATCGGGACACAAAACAATCAGCCCCAGCATTTT; CDR3 protein: CASGGIGTQNNQPQHF
D gene: -; V gene: TRBV28; clone size: many; J gene: TRBJ1-4; CDR3 DNA: TGTGCCAGCAGGGGGTATAATGAAAAACTGTTTTTT; CDR3 protein: CASRGYNEKLFF
D gene: TRBD2; V gene: TRBV2; clone size: -; J gene: TRBJ2-1; CDR3 DNA: TGTGCCAGGTCCCTGAGCGGGAGGTCTAATGAGCAGTTCTTC; CDR3 protein: CARSLSGRSNEQFF
D gene: -; V gene: TRBV4-1; clone size: few; J gene: TRBJ1-5; CDR3 DNA: TGCGCCAGCAGCCAAGATTCAGTCGGGGGCCGGGGGCAGCCCCAGCATTTT; CDR3 protein: CASSQDSVGGRGQPQHF
D gene: TRBD2; V gene: TRBV30; clone size: many; J gene: TRBJ2-1; CDR3 DNA: TGTGCCTGGAGTTCAGGACTAGTTTACAATGAGCAGTTCTTC; CDR3 protein: CAWSSGLVYNEQFF
D gene: TRBD2; V gene: TRBV5-1; clone size: many; J gene: TRBJ2-1; CDR3 DNA: TGCGCCAGCAGCTTGGTCTCCCGGACTAGCGGAATTAATGAGCAGTTCTTC; CDR3 protein: CASSLVSRTSGINEQFF
D gene: -; V gene: TRBV5-1; clone size: -; J gene: TRBJ2-6; CDR3 DNA: TGCGCCAGCAGTAGGACAGTAAACCACCCCTCTGGGGCCAACGTCCTGACTTTC; CDR3 protein: CASSRTVNHPSGANVLTF
D gene: -; V gene: TRBV14; clone size: few; J gene: TRBJ2-3; CDR3 DNA: TGTGCCAGCGGACAGTCCAGCACAGATACGCAGTATTTT; CDR3 protein: CASGQSSTDTQYF
D gene: TRBD1; V gene: TRBV2; clone size: many; J gene: TRBJ2-2; CDR3 DNA: TGTGCCAGCACCCGACAGGGAGCGAACACCGGGGAGCTGTTTTTT; CDR3 protein: CASTRQGANTGELFF
D gene: TRBD2; V gene: TRBV5-4; clone size: -; J gene: TRBJ2-5; CDR3 DNA: TGTGCCAGCAGCCAGACTAGCGGGAGCGTGGAGACCCAGTACTTC; CDR3 protein: CASSQTSGSVETQYF
D gene: -; V gene: TRBV6-1; clone size: many; J gene: TRBJ2-1; CDR3 DNA: TGTGCCAGCGGCAGGGGTTGGGGCAATGAGCAGTTCTTC; CDR3 protein: CASGRGWGNEQFF
D gene: -; V gene: TRBV18; clone size: many; J gene: TRBJ1-1; CDR3 DNA: TGTGCCAGCTCACCTAACGCCGGGACAACGAACACTGAAGCTTTCTTT; CDR3 protein: CASSPNAGTTNTEAFF